This TCR beta chain is drawn from a study of T-cell memory formation after mild COVID-19. Study-wide results and limits: Clones that contracted from day 15 to 85 were balanced CD4/CD8, while later expanders leaned CD4+. Pre-infection memory harbored some responding clones, suggesting cross-reactive memory joined.

Details on this clonotype: Its target is unknown.

The V gene end was trimmed by 0 bases and the J gene end by 2 bases; junction bases not matched to a gene: 6. The CDR3 covers 15 residues. The V gene's germline CDR1 is DFQATT and CDR2 SNEGSKA (reference sequence). 5'RACE primed from the constant segment yielded TCR alpha and TCR beta cDNA libraries bearing sample barcodes and UMIs. MiXCR, run by TCRdb on the 5' RACE reads, gives a single entry per CDR3 protein. The table has roughly 120,000 distinct CDR3 sequences, approximately 16% seen once. The sequence came from an adult woman who had mild COVID-19 (a few samples of this study predate the infection). Cell type and time point are not known. The chain links TRBV20-1 to TRBJ2-5; the match to TRBD1 covers 7 bases. Sample: PBMCs or a T cell subset sorted from them (not recorded which). CDR3 sequence (DNA): TGCAGTGCTAGAGATCTTAAGGGGGCTCAAGAGACCCAGTACTTC. The encoded protein is CSARDLKGAQETQYF.